This T cell receptor beta chain stems from a study of identical twins (dated by TCRdb to 2015 to 2016). At the level of the whole study: The study deep-sequenced TCR alpha and beta repertoires from monozygotic twins, unrelated adults of various ages and cord blood to test whether fetal clonotypes persist. Replicate twin experiments were performed at different times using different library preparation protocols to rule out contamination.

The full study reports these points: Conclusions relied on cross-sectional statistical analysis, since the same donors could not be followed over many years. Zero-insertion analyses could be partly confounded by invariant T cells such as MAIT and iNKT, though diverse VJ usage argued against such confounding for most clonotypes. Compared with coincidental sharing between unrelated individuals, an excess of low generation-probability sequences was observed among out-of-frame TCR alpha sequences shared between twins. Abundant cord blood beta clonotypes carried fewer insertions; young adult naive repertoires showed a weaker similar trend, while memory repertoires showed none. In monozygotic twins, out-of-frame TCR alpha sharing was systematically underestimated by recombination models, although the models agreed with sharing between unrelated individuals. In beta out-of-frame sequences, excess twin sharing was weaker, because having fewer shared sequences lowered the signal-to-noise ratio.

Counted from cysteine to phenylalanine, this CDR3 has 13 amino acids. Only CDR3 DNA is held: 39 bases, read in frame from base 1. The germline V gene gives CDR1 as SGHRS and CDR2 as YFSETQ. V loses 4 bases, J loses 4 bases, and the germline ends lie 8 bases apart. The library was generated by 5' RACE. TCRdb shows the sequencer as Illumina HiSeq 2000. Template switching introduced a universal primer binding site; the final cDNA contained a unique molecular identifier, enabling accurate counting of TCR cDNA molecules. Specific primers in the conserved constant-segment region were used to synthesize first-strand cDNA for the TCR alpha and beta chains. To control for contamination, every cDNA library was double barcoded, receiving both a SMART-Mk sample barcode and Illumina barcodes. TruSeq adapter sequences and Illumina sample barcodes were added in two successive PCR steps. The Illumina HiSeq platform was used with custom primers to sequence TCR alpha and beta cDNA libraries. Regarding the original processing steps: Raw reads were processed with MiGEC to extract unique molecular identifiers, and MiXCR was used to determine CDR3 positions. Recombination models were inferred per individual with the repgenHMM and IGoR tools using an EM algorithm. The analysis of shared clonotypes was done with the tcR package in R, with sharing normalized by the product of cloneset sizes. To study raw recombination free of thymic and clonal selection effects, out-of-frame nonproductive sequences were analyzed. In-frame beta chains were kept once TCRdb had trimmed the public reads at Q25 with fastp and called clones with MiXCR. CDR3 protein duplicates are merged, each entry listing the most common genes and DNA. These V and J calls derive from TCRdb rather than the authors' analysis. This sample is represented by around 100,000 distinct CDR3 sequences; 4.5% to 6.5% of them were singletons. The top ten hold 9.5% to 15% of the sample.

This clonotype occurred many times. No antigen is known for it. No base-level quality is on record; no much larger clone is a single base apart. Every donor was a healthy Caucasian. Using Miltenyi CD45RO+ enrichment and human naive T-cell isolation kits, memory (CD45RO+) and naive T cells were isolated from PBMC. The receptor chain draws on TRBV5-1 and TRBJ2-2; no D gene can be assigned with confidence. The receptor's source is a woman between 50 and 59 years old in good health. The sample taken for sequencing was memory T cells sorted from blood. The cell subset or site label, read with the paper, signifies: CD45RO+ enriched T cells. The sequenced DNA is TGCGCCAGCAGCGGGGTGGTCACCGGGGAGCTGTTTTTT. Translation gives CASSGVVTGELFF.